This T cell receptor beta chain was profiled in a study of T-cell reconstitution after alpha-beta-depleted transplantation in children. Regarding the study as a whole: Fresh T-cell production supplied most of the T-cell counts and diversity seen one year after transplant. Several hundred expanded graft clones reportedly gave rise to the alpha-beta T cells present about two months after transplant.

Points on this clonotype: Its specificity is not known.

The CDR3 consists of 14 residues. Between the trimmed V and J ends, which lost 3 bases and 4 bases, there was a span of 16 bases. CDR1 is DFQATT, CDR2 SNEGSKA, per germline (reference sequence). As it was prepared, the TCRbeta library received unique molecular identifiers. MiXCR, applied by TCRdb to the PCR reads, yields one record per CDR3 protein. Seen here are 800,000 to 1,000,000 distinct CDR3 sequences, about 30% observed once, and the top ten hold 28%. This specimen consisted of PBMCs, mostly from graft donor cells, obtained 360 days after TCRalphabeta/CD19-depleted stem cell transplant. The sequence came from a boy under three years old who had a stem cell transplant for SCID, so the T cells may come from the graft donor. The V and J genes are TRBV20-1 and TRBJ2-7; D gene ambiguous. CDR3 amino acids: CSASVGRSAYEQYF. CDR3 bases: TGCAGTGCTAGCGTCGGACGGTCCGCTTACGAGCAGTACTTC.